These T cell receptor beta chains were read from a single sample in a study of T cell repertoires in cytomegalovirus infection. TCRdb itself ran the reads through MiXCR, one entry per CDR3 protein. The sample shows about 770,000 distinct CDR3 sequences, about 29% of them seen only once. Antigens of these TCRs are unknown. Specimen: cultured CD8+ T cells from PBMCs, collected from culture after CMV antigen stimulation. These receptors were obtained from a human donor in good health (CMV status not recorded). Some clones in this sample may be carry-over from other donors' samples. The CDR3 runs from the conserved cysteine through the conserved F or W. The order of the fields is J gene, CDR3 length, V gene, CDR3 protein.

J gene: TRBJ2-6; CDR3 length: 19; V gene: TRBV7-9; CDR3 protein: CASSSESDRGISGANVLTF
J gene: TRBJ1-6; CDR3 length: 16; V gene: TRBV5-4; CDR3 protein: CASSLSQYSYNSPLHF
J gene: TRBJ1-2; CDR3 length: 13; V gene: TRBV6-5; CDR3 protein: CASSYGGLGSYTF
J gene: TRBJ2-7; CDR3 length: 15; V gene: TRBV7-9; CDR3 protein: CASSLSGLNSYEQYF
J gene: TRBJ2-2; CDR3 length: 16; V gene: TRBV11-3; CDR3 protein: CASSLGGRWLGGELFF
J gene: TRBJ1-1; CDR3 length: 14; V gene: TRBV25-1; CDR3 protein: CASSERRGATEAFF
J gene: TRBJ2-5; CDR3 length: 15; V gene: TRBV7-6; CDR3 protein: CASSSPRDKQETQYF
J gene: TRBJ1-1; CDR3 length: 13; V gene: TRBV2; CDR3 protein: CASWDSLNTEAFF
J gene: TRBJ2-1; CDR3 length: 15; V gene: TRBV7-9; CDR3 protein: CASSPYYSSYNEQFF
J gene: TRBJ1-2; CDR3 length: 13; V gene: TRBV12-3/TRBV12-4; CDR3 protein: CASSPQGADGYTF
J gene: TRBJ2-7; CDR3 length: 15; V gene: TRBV7-4; CDR3 protein: CASSLATRQGYEQYF
J gene: TRBJ1-5; CDR3 length: 14; V gene: TRBV7-9; CDR3 protein: CASSSWDSNQPQHF
J gene: TRBJ2-3; CDR3 length: 15; V gene: TRBV7-6; CDR3 protein: CASSPWTGNLDTQYF
J gene: TRBJ1-5; CDR3 length: 13; V gene: TRBV7-6; CDR3 protein: CASSLGAWQPQHF
J gene: TRBJ2-4; CDR3 length: 13; V gene: TRBV6-5; CDR3 protein: CASTGQGANIQYF
J gene: TRBJ1-2; CDR3 length: 14; V gene: TRBV27; CDR3 protein: CASSWGGTGDGYTF
J gene: TRBJ2-1; CDR3 length: 13; V gene: TRBV7-6; CDR3 protein: CASSLGLSREQFF
J gene: TRBJ1-1; CDR3 length: 12; V gene: TRBV6-5; CDR3 protein: CASSYEGTEAFF
J gene: TRBJ1-1; CDR3 length: 14; V gene: TRBV6-6; CDR3 protein: CASSHGQLNTEAFF
J gene: TRBJ1-5; CDR3 length: 14; V gene: TRBV2; CDR3 protein: CASMMAGTNQPQHF
J gene: TRBJ1-2; CDR3 length: 17; V gene: TRBV28; CDR3 protein: CASSPYLGPAKLLGYTF
J gene: TRBJ1-2; CDR3 length: 18; V gene: TRBV19; CDR3 protein: CASSIASGQGAARYGYTF
J gene: TRBJ2-7; CDR3 length: 15; V gene: TRBV12-3/TRBV12-4; CDR3 protein: CASSLELPGKYEQYF
J gene: TRBJ1-6; CDR3 length: 13; V gene: TRBV2; CDR3 protein: CASTLGGNSPLHF
J gene: TRBJ2-1; CDR3 length: 13; V gene: TRBV11-3; CDR3 protein: CASSDRQYNEQFF